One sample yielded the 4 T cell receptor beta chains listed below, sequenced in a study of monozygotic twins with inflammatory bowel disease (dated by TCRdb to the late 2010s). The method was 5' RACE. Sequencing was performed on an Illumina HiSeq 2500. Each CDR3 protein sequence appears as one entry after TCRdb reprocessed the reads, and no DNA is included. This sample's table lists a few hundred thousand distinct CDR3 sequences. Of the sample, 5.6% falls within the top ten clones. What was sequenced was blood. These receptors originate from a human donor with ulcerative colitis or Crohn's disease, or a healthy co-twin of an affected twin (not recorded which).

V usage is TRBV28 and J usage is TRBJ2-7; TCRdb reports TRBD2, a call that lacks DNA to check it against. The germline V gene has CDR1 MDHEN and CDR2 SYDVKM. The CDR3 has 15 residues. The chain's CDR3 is CASSPEGRSSPEQYF.

The chain's CDR3 is CASSEQRGHTEAFF. This chain joins TRBV7-2 and TRBJ1-1; TCRdb lists TRBD1, though no DNA is available to test this call. This CDR3 has 14 residues. In germline, CDR1 is SGHTA, CDR2 FQGNSA.

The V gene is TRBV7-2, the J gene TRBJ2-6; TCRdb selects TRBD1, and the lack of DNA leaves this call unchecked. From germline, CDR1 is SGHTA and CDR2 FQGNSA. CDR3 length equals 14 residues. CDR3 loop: CASRDRAGANVLTF.

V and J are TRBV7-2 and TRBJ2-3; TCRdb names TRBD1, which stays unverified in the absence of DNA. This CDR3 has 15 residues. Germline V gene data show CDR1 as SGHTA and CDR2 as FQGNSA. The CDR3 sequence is CASSLGSAGGDTQYF.